Presented here are 18 T cell receptor beta chains from one specimen sequenced in a study of T cells after yellow fever vaccination. TCRdb ran MiXCR on the 5' RACE reads and lists one entry per CDR3 protein. The table has 450,000 to 650,000 distinct CDR3 sequences, approximately 15% seen once. This sample comprised PBMCs, obtained on the day of the yellow fever booster vaccination. The receptors shown here come from a young man who received the YFV17D yellow fever vaccine.

The gene calls are TRBV12-5 and TRBJ1-2; no firm D call. The CDR3 is made up of 16 amino acids. Germline V lookup: CDR1 LGHNT, CDR2 FRNRAP. V was pared by 4 bases and J by 4 bases, with 19 bases between. CDR3: CASGSSGPRSPYGYTF. CDR3 coding DNA: TGTGCTAGTGGTTCCTCCGGGCCCAGAAGCCCCTATGGCTACACCTTC.

V and J are TRBV30 and TRBJ2-7, with 10 nucleotides matching TRBD1. The CDR3 sequence is 13 residues long. Looked up from germline, CDR1 is GTSNPN and CDR2 is SVGIG (reference sequence). J was trimmed by 5 bases and V by 1 base; bases with no gene match: 2. DNA of the CDR3: TGTGCCTGGAGTGGACAGGGGGCACACGAGCAGTACTTC. Protein: CAWSGQGAHEQYF.

This clonotype was picked up a small number of times. This sequence joins TRBV20-1 and TRBJ1-5, with D possibly matching TRBD1 (5 bases). The germline CDR1 and CDR2 sequences are DFQATT and SNEGSKA (reference sequence). Between the trimmed V and J ends, which lost 1 base and 4 bases, there was a span of 17 bases. The CDR3 contains 16 residues. The CDR3 reads CSARVGDAGQNQPQHF. CDR3 DNA: TGCAGTGCTAGAGTCGGGGACGCGGGGCAAAATCAGCCCCAGCATTTT.

The chain employs TRBV29-1 and TRBJ2-2; TRBD1 matches 7 bases. Germline V gives CDR1 SQVTM, CDR2 ANQGSEA. V was pared by 5 bases and J by 0 bases, with 6 bases of the junction left unmatched. CDR3 length: 15 residues. CDR3 coding DNA: TGCAGCGTTAACAGGGGCCCCGCGAACACCGGGGAGCTGTTTTTT. Translated, it gives CSVNRGPANTGELFF.

V and J are TRBV7-9 and TRBJ1-3, with D uncertain. The CDR3 covers 14 residues. Trimming removed 4 bases at V and 2 bases at J, with 9 bases between. Germline CDR1 SEHNR, CDR2 FQNEAQ (reference sequence). The CDR3 nucleotides are TGTGCCAGCAGCTCGCCCGAGACTGGAAACACCATATATTTT. This codes for CASSSPETGNTIYF.

The chain is built from TRBV15 and TRBJ2-6; 7 nucleotides match TRBD2. The CDR3 runs to 18 residues. The V gene's germline CDR1 is LNHNV and CDR2 YYDKDF (reference sequence). The V segment lost 0 bases and the J segment 2 bases; nucleotides outside the gene matches: 7. The chain's CDR3 is CATSRDIAGVPGANVLTF. The CDR3, as DNA: TGTGCCACCAGCAGAGATATTGCGGGAGTACCTGGGGCCAACGTCCTGACTTTC.

This clonotype was observed a handful of times. The rearrangement uses TRBV3-1 and TRBJ1-1; 11 bases are shared with TRBD1. Germline assignment: CDR1 LGHDT and CDR2 YNNKEL (reference sequence). The CDR3 has 15 amino acids. J was trimmed by 4 bases and V by 0 bases; bases with no gene match: 1. This CDR3 reads CASSQDGTGGTEAFF. In DNA form, the CDR3 reads TGTGCCAGCAGCCAAGACGGGACAGGGGGCACTGAAGCTTTCTTT. The whole variable domain, filled in from reference TRBV3-1 and TRBJ1-1, reads DTAVSQTPKYLVTQMGNDKSIKCEQNLGHDTMYWYKQDSKKFLKIMFSYNNKELIINETVPNRFSPKSPDKAHLNLHINSLELGDSAVYFCASSQDGTGGTEAFFGQGTRLTVV.

This clonotype occurred a few times. This sequence joins TRBV5-1 and TRBJ2-1; 11 bases are a match to TRBD2. This CDR3 has 17 amino acids. V shed 5 bases, J shed 3 bases, and the junction held 10 bases outside the gene matches. Germline assignment: CDR1 SGHRS and CDR2 YFSETQ. CDR3 sequence reads: CASRLGLAGGGYNEQFF. CDR3 DNA: TGCGCCAGCAGACTGGGTTTAGCGGGAGGGGGCTACAATGAGCAGTTCTTC.

CDR3 in amino acids: CASRQDRGIYGYTF. CDR3 bases: TGTGCCAGCAGACAGGACAGGGGCATCTATGGCTACACCTTC. The chain carries TRBV7-2 and TRBJ1-2, with 9 nucleotides matching TRBD1. Germline V CDR1 and CDR2: SGHTA, FQGNSA. The CDR3 is 14 amino acids. J gave up 4 bases and V 6 bases, and 6 bases lay outside the gene matches.

There are a few counts of this clonotype. This sequence joins TRBV3-1 and TRBJ2-1, with 9 bases fitting TRBD2. The germline V gene has CDR1 LGHDT and CDR2 YNNKEL (reference sequence). The CDR3 extends over 16 amino acids. The trim removed 4 bases at V and 8 bases at J, leaving 12 bases unmatched. This CDR3 is CASSPRDAGGPHEQFF. DNA for the CDR3: TGTGCCAGCAGCCCACGGGATGCGGGAGGGCCTCATGAGCAGTTCTTC.

This clonotype was observed a few times. The V and J genes are TRBV28 and TRBJ2-7, with D unclear. CDR3 length: 13 residues. The germline V gene encodes CDR1 MDHEN and CDR2 SYDVKM. Trimming shortened V by 6 bases and J by 5 bases, and 14 bases separated the two germline ends. CDR3: CASRVQQFDEQYF. In DNA, the CDR3 is TGTGCCAGCAGAGTACAGCAGTTTGACGAGCAGTACTTC.

This clonotype was seen repeatedly, ten times or more. The genes are TRBV6-2 or TRBV6-3 and TRBJ2-2; D is unresolved. The germline V gene encodes CDR1 MNHEY and CDR2 SVGEGT. This CDR3 has 12 amino acids. Trimming shortened V by 4 bases and J by 6 bases, and 6 bases separated the two germline ends. The CDR3 nucleotides read TGTGCCAGCAGTTTCCACCCCGGGGAGCTGTTTTTT. Protein sequence: CASSFHPGELFF.

V is TRBV24-1 and J is TRBJ1-5; D uncertain. With 0 bases removed from V and 0 bases from J, the gap between germline ends came to 2 bases. CDR1 KGHDR and CDR2 SFDVKD come from the germline V gene. There are 14 residues in the CDR3. DNA of the CDR3: TGTGCCACCAGTGATTTGCATAGCAATCAGCCCCAGCATTTT. The encoded protein is CATSDLHSNQPQHF.

This clonotype was counted a few times. The CDR3 spells CASSSTESGTSGQETQYF. For the CDR3, the DNA is TGTGCCAGCAGCTCTACAGAGTCCGGGACTAGCGGCCAAGAGACCCAGTACTTC. The chain employs TRBV11-1 and TRBJ2-5; TRBD2 matches 11 bases. CDR3 size: 18 residues. With V trimmed by 4 bases and J by 1 base, 11 bases remained unmatched. CDR1 is SGHAT, CDR2 FQDESV, per germline (reference sequence).

The genes are TRBV23-1 and TRBJ2-3; 8 positions match TRBD1. TRBV23-1 has ORF status, its function being uncertain. Losses at the gene ends were 6 bases for V and 3 bases for J; bases not matched to a gene: 14. CDR3 size: 17 residues. CDR3 sequence reads: CASSQSRQGAMTDTQYF. CDR3 in DNA: TGCGCCAGCAGCCAAAGCCGGCAGGGGGCTATGACAGATACGCAGTATTTT.

V and J are TRBV12-5 and TRBJ2-7; D remains unclear. The CDR3 has 12 residues. The V end lost 1 base, the J end lost 1 base, and 2 bases lay between the germline ends. Germline CDR1 and CDR2: LGHNT and FRNRAP. In DNA, the CDR3 is TGTGCTAGTGGTTTGGGATCCTACGAGCAGTACTTC. Its translation: CASGLGSYEQYF.

The V and J genes are TRBV5-1 and TRBJ2-1; unclear D gene. CDR3 length: 13 residues. V was clipped by 7 bases and J by 1 base, with 9 bases between them. CDR1 and CDR2 (germline): SGHRS, YFSETQ. In DNA form, the CDR3 reads TGCGCCAGCGCTAGAGAATCCTACAATGAGCAGTTCTTC. Protein sequence: CASARESYNEQFF.

The V and J genes are TRBV5-1 and TRBJ1-5; no definite D call. CDR1 is SGHRS and CDR2 is YFSETQ in the germline V gene. The V end lost 0 bases, the J end lost 10 bases, and 14 bases lay between the germline ends. This CDR3 is built from 14 residues. The CDR3 protein is CASSLVPDSQPQHF. For the CDR3, the DNA is TGCGCCAGCAGCTTGGTTCCGGATTCTCAACCCCAGCATTTT.